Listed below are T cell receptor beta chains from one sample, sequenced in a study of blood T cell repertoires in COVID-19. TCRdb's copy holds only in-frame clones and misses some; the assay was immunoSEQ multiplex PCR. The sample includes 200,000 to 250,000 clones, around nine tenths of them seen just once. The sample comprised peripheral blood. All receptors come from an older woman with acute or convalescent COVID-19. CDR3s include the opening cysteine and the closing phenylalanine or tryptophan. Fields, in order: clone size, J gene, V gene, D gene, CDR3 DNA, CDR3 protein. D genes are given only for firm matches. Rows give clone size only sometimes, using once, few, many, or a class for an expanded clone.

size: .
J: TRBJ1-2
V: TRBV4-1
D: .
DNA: TGCGCCAGCAGCCATGAAGGAACAGGGCGACGATATGGCTACACCTTC
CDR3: CASSHEGTGRRYGYTF

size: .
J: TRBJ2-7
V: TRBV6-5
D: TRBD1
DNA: TGTGCCAGCAGTTATGGGACAGCAGCGCCCTACGAGCAGTACTTC
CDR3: CASSYGTAAPYEQYF

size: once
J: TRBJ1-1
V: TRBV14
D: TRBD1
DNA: TGTGCCAGCAGCCCGGGACAGGGGTACACTGAAGCTTTCTTT
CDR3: CASSPGQGYTEAFF

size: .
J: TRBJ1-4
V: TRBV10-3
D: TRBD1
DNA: TGTGCCATCAGTGAGGGACAGGAGAATGAAAAACTGTTTTTT
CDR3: CAISEGQENEKLFF

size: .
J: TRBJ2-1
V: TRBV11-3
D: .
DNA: TGTGCCAGCAGCCCTCGGTCGGGTTCCTACAATGAGCAGTTCTTC
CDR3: CASSPRSGSYNEQFF

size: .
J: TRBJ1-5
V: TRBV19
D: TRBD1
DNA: TGTGCCAGTAGTTTAGGGACAGGTGCAATAAGTAATCAGCCCCAGCATTTT
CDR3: CASSLGTGAISNQPQHF

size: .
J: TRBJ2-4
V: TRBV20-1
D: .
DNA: TGCAGTGCTACAGGGAAGGACATTCAGTACTTC
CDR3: CSATGKDIQYF

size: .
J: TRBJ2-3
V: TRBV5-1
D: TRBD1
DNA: TGCGCCAGCAGCCTGGACAGGGGAGGTACAGATACGCAGTATTTT
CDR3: CASSLDRGGTDTQYF

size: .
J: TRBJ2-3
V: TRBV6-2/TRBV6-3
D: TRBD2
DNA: TGTGCCAGCAGTTACCCAAGCGGGGGCCCTGACACAGATACGCAGTATTTT
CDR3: CASSYPSGGPDTDTQYF

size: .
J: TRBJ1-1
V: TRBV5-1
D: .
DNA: TGCGCCAGCAGCTTGGAGCCAGGGGTTTTGGGTTTCTTT
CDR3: CASSLEPGVLGFF

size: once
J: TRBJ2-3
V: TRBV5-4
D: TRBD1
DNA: TGTGCCAGCAGCTTAACAGGGGGCTTGGGGGATACGCAGTATTTT
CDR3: CASSLTGGLGDTQYF

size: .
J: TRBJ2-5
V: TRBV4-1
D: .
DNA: TGCGCCAGCAGCCCCAATCGGGGGAGACAAGAGACCCAGTACTTC
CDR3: CASSPNRGRQETQYF

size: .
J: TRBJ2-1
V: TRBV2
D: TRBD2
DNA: TGTGCCAGCAGTGAAGGGCTAGCGGGAGTGGTTTCCTACAATGAGCAGTTCTTC
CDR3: CASSEGLAGVVSYNEQFF

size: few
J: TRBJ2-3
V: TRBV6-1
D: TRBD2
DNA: TGTGCCAGCAGTGAGGGAGCGGGGGGTGGCACGCAGTATTTT
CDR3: CASSEGAGGGTQYF

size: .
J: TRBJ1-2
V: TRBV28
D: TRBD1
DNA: TGTGCCAGCTGGTCGACGGGACAGGGTATCGGCTACACCTTC
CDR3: CASWSTGQGIGYTF

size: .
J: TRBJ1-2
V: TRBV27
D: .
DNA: TGTGCCAGCAGTGGTACAGTTTATAACTATGGCTACACCTTC
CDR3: CASSGTVYNYGYTF

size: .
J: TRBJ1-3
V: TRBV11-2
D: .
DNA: TGTGCCAGCAGCTTAGATATAGCCGGAACACTTGGAAACACCATATATTTT
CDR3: CASSLDIAGTLGNTIYF

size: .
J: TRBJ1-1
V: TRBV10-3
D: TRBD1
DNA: TGTGCCATCAGTCCGGGACAGGGTTCGAACACTGAAGCTTTCTTT
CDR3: CAISPGQGSNTEAFF

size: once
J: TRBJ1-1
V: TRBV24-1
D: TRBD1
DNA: TGTGCCACCAGTGGGACAGGGCCCCTGAGCACTGAAGCTTTCTTT
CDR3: CATSGTGPLSTEAFF

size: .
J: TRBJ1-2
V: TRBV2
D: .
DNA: TGTGCCAGCAGAAGTACGGGGTCCTATGGCTACACCTTC
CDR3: CASRSTGSYGYTF

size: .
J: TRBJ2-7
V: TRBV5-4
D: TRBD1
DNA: TGTGCCAGCAGCCCGGACAGGTTCGCCTACGAGCAGTACTTC
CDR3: CASSPDRFAYEQYF

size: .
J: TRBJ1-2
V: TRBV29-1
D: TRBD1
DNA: TGCAGCGTTGGGGGGACAGGGGGAGACTATGGCTACACCTTC
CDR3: CSVGGTGGDYGYTF

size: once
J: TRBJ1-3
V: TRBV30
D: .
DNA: TGTGCCTGGGCGGGGGTTTTCTCTGGAAACACCATATATTTT
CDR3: CAWAGVFSGNTIYF

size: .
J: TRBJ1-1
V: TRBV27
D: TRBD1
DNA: TGTGCCAGCACAAGGACAGGGACGACTGAAGCTTTCTTT
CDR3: CASTRTGTTEAFF

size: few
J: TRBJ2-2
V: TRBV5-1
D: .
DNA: TGCGCCAGCACGGCGGAAGTCGCGAACACCGGGGAGCTGTTTTTT
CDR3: CASTAEVANTGELFF

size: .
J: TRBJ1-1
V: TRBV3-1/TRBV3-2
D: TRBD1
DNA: TGTGCCAGCAGCCATACCGGGACAGGGGGATTTGAAGCTTTCTTT
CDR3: CASSHTGTGGFEAFF

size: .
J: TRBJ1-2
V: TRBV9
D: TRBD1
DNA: TGTGCCAGCAGCGTCGGGACAGGCCCTAGCTATGGCTACACCTTC
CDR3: CASSVGTGPSYGYTF

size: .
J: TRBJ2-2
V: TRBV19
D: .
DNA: TGTGCCAGTGGCGGGACCCAAGGGAGTTATTTT
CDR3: CASGGTQGSYF

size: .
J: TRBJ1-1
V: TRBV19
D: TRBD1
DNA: TGTGCCAGTAGTATAGCAGGGGGAGAAGCTTTCTTT
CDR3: CASSIAGGEAFF

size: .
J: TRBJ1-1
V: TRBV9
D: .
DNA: TGTGCCAGCAGCATCCTACAGGGGAACACTGAAGCTTTCTTT
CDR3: CASSILQGNTEAFF

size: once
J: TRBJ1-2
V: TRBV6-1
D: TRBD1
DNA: TGTGCCAGCAGTGAAGGTTGGACAGGCACCTATGGCTACACCTTC
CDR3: CASSEGWTGTYGYTF

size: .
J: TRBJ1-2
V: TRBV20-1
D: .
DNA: TGCAGTGCTAGTCGGCAGGGGATAGGCTACACCTTC
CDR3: CSASRQGIGYTF

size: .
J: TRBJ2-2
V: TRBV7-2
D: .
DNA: TGTGCCAGCAGCTTATCCGGCGGGACCGGGGAGCTGTTTTTT
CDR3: CASSLSGGTGELFF

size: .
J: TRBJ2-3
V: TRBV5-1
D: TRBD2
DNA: TGCGCCAGCAGCTCGACTAGCGGCACAGATACGCAGTATTTT
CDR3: CASSSTSGTDTQYF

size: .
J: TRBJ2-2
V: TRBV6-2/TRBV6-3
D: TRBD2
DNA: TGTGCCAGCAGTTTAGCGGGGGGACTCACCGGGGAGCTGTTTTTT
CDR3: CASSLAGGLTGELFF

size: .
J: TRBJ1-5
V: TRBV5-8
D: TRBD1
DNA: TGTGCCAGCAGTCGTGACAGGGGTATACAGCCCCAGCATTTT
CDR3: CASSRDRGIQPQHF